One sample yielded the 18 T cell receptor beta chains listed below, sequenced in a study of CXCR3-negative and CXCR3-positive naive CD8 T cells. TRB cDNA was prepared as libraries by UMI-labeled 5' RACE. TCRdb re-called the 5' RACE reads and shows each CDR3 protein once, DNA omitted. The repertoire table contains about 40,000 distinct CDR3 sequences. The sample taken for sequencing was memory CD8+ T cells from blood. Source of these receptors: a human donor in good health. Some clones in this sample may be carry-over from other donors' samples.

This clonotype is identified as medium-sized from frequency. CDR3 loop: CATSDAGTAAYGYTF. The chain has TRBV24-1 and TRBJ1-2; the TRBD1 assignment by TCRdb is unverifiable without DNA. The CDR3 is 15 amino acids. Germline V CDR1 and CDR2: KGHDR, SFDVKD.

This rearrangement joins TRBV28 to TRBJ2-4. This CDR3 has 15 residues. Germline CDR1 is MDHEN and CDR2 is SYDVKM. The CDR3 spells CASSFSNSEQNIQYF.

This chain uses TRBV29-1 with TRBJ2-3; lacking DNA, the TRBD2 call made by TCRdb goes unchecked. The germline V gene has CDR1 SQVTM and CDR2 ANQGSEA. The CDR3 has 11 residues. The CDR3 sequence is CSRRGTDTQYF.

The chain couples TRBV5-1 to TRBJ2-1. The V gene's germline CDR1 is SGHRS and CDR2 YFSETQ. The CDR3 has 13 amino acids. This chain's CDR3 is CASSLEFYNEQFF.

The genes are TRBV7-2 and TRBJ1-6; absent DNA, TCRdb's TRBD1 call cannot be checked. The CDR3 covers 14 residues. The germline V gene has CDR1 SGHTA and CDR2 FQGNSA. The CDR3: CASSLVDRNPPLHF. The full variable domain, completed using reference TRBV7-2 and TRBJ1-6, is GAGVSQSPSNKVTEKGKDVELRCDPISGHTALYWYRQSLGQGLEFLIYFQGNSAPDKSGLPSDRFSAERTGGSVSTLTIQRTQQEDSAVYLCASSLVDRNPPLHFGNGTRLTVT.

V usage is TRBV14 and J usage is TRBJ2-7; TCRdb's D call, TRBD1, is unchecked because there is no DNA. The germline CDR1 and CDR2 sequences are SGHDN and FVKESK. The CDR3 extends over 14 amino acids. The CDR3 sequence: CASSPGTGSYEQYF.

The rearrangement uses TRBV28 and TRBJ2-7; TCRdb's D gene call, TRBD1, goes unchecked for lack of DNA. The CDR3 runs to 16 residues. Germline V gene sequence: CDR1 MDHEN, CDR2 SYDVKM. The CDR3 sequence is CASSFTGGFIYREQYF.

This chain links TRBV5-6 with TRBJ2-7; there is no DNA to check the TCRdb D call of TRBD1. CDR3 length equals 14 residues. Germline V gives CDR1 SGHDT, CDR2 YYEEEE. CDR3 loop: CASSPRGRFYEQYF. Combining the CDR3 with reference TRBV5-6 and TRBJ2-7 gives the whole variable domain DAGVTQSPTHLIKTRGQQVTLRCSPKSGHDTVSWYQQALGQGPQFIFQYYEEEERQRGNFPDRFSGHQFPNYSSELNVNALLLGDSALYLCASSPRGRFYEQYFGPGTRLTVT.

The chain has TRBV28 and TRBJ2-1. There are 12 residues in the CDR3. From germline, CDR1 is MDHEN and CDR2 SYDVKM. This CDR3 is CASSPNPYEQFF. The full variable domain, completed using reference TRBV28 and TRBJ2-1, is DVKVTQSSRYLVKRTGEKVFLECVQDMDHENMFWYRQDPGLGLRLIYFSYDVKMKEKGDIPEGYSVSREKKERFSLILESASTNQTSMYLCASSPNPYEQFFGPGTRLTVL.

The chain uses TRBV5-1 and TRBJ2-7. The CDR3 totals 13 residues. CDR1 and CDR2 from the germline V gene are SGHRS and YFSETQ. CDR3 sequence reads: CASSYDSSYEQYF.

This chain joins TRBV29-1 and TRBJ2-7; checking the TCRdb D call of TRBD1 is not possible without DNA. The CDR3 spans 14 residues. Germline V CDR1 and CDR2: SQVTM, ANQGSEA. CDR3: CSVGGTGGGYEQYF.

This chain links TRBV11-2 with TRBJ2-5; TCRdb returns TRBD1, unconfirmable since there is no DNA. CDR1 is SGHAT and CDR2 is FQNNGV in the germline V gene. The CDR3 length is 15 residues. The CDR3 spells CASSDRWTGGETQYF.

The rearrangement links TRBV7-9 to TRBJ1-5; TCRdb lists TRBD1, though no DNA is available to test this call. The CDR3 runs to 14 residues. In germline, CDR1 is SEHNR, CDR2 FQNEAQ (reference sequence). The CDR3 here is CASSQTGGDQPQHF.

The gene calls are TRBV7-9 and TRBJ2-1; TCRdb's assignment of TRBD2 cannot be checked, as there is no DNA. This CDR3 has 17 residues. Germline V gene sequence: CDR1 SEHNR, CDR2 FQNEAQ (reference sequence). The CDR3 here is CASSSAPRGGGDDEQFF.

The chain recombines TRBV7-6 with TRBJ2-7; TCRdb indicates TRBD2, and absent DNA this call remains unverified. CDR3 length: 15 amino acids. CDR1 and CDR2 from the germline V gene are SGHVS and FNYEAQ. The CDR3 sequence: CASSSPGLADYEQYF.

The chain combines TRBV12-3 or TRBV12-4 with TRBJ2-5. This CDR3 has 12 residues. CDR3 protein: CASSFGRETQYF.

The chain combines TRBV7-9 with TRBJ2-3; TCRdb selects TRBD2, and the lack of DNA leaves this call unchecked. The CDR3 consists of 19 residues. Germline V gene data show CDR1 as SEHNR and CDR2 as FQNEAQ (reference sequence). The CDR3 loop reads CASSVSPFRTSGGLDTQYF.

The rearrangement uses TRBV7-6 and TRBJ2-3; lacking DNA, the TRBD2 call made by TCRdb goes unchecked. In germline, CDR1 is SGHVS, CDR2 FNYEAQ. The CDR3 is 15 residues long. CDR3: CASSDGLDAGDTQYF.